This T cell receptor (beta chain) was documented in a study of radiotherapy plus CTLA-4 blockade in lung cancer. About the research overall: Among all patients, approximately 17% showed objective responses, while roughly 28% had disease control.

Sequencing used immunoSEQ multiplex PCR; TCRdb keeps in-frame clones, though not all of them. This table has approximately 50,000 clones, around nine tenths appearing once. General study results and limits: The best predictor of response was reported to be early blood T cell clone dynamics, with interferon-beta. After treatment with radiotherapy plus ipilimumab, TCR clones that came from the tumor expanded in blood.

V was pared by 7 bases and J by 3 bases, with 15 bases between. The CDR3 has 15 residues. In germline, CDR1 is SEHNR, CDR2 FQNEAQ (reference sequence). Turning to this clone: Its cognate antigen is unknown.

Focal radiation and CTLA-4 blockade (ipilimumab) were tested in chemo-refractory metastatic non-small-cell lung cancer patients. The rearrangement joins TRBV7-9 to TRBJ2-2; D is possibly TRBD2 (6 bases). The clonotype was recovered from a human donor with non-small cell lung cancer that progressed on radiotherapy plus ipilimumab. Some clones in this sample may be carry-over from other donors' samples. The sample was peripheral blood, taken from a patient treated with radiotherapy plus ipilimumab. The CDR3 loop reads CASTPGTGDTGELFF. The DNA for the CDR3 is TGTGCCAGCACCCCCGGGACGGGAGACACCGGGGAGCTGTTTTTT. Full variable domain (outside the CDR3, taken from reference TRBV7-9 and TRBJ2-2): DTGVSQNPRHKITKRGQNVTFRCDPISEHNRLYWYRQTLGQGPEFLTYFQNEAQLEKSRLLSDRFSAERPKGSFSTLEIQRTEQGDSAMYLCASTPGTGDTGELFFGEGSRLTVL.